One and the same sample provided the 15 T cell receptor beta chains below, sequenced in a study of glioma-infiltrating T cells after dendritic cell vaccination. Assay: immunoSEQ multiplex PCR; the TCRdb copy retains only in-frame clones and omits some. In the table there are fewer than 110,000 clones, 81% of which are singletons. Specimen: blood, collected before dendritic cell vaccination. These receptors came from a human donor with glioblastoma.

The genes are TRBV5-1 and TRBJ2-2, with a weak D call TRBD2 (5 bases). CDR1 and CDR2 from the germline V gene are SGHRS and YFSETQ. V was clipped by 0 bases and J by 3 bases, with 12 bases between them. The CDR3 length is 16 residues. The CDR3 region is CASSLGLGDDTGELFF. The CDR3 DNA reads as TGCGCCAGCAGCTTGGGTTTGGGAGACGACACCGGGGAGCTGTTTTTT.

The chain combines TRBV4-2 with TRBJ1-2, with TRBD1 matching over 7 bases. The CDR3 has 17 residues. In germline, CDR1 is LGHNA, CDR2 YNFKEQ. The V gene end was trimmed by 5 bases and the J gene end by 2 bases; junction bases not matched to a gene: 14. The CDR3 nucleotides are TGTGCCAGCAGCTCTACGACAGGGCCCGACTTCAACTATGGCTACACCTTC. Its protein product is CASSSTTGPDFNYGYTF.

The J gene is TRBJ2-5, the V gene TRBV5-4; 10 nucleotides agree with TRBD2. Trimming removed 2 bases from V and 5 bases from J; junction bases left unmatched: 6. CDR3 length: 15 residues. Germline values: CDR1 SGHNT, CDR2 YYREEE (reference sequence). CDR3 bases: TGTGCCAGCAGCTTTTCTAGCGGGGGAGATGAGACCCAGTACTTC. Amino acids: CASSFSSGGDETQYF.

V and J are TRBV11-3 and TRBJ2-7; D unresolved. The CDR3 totals 11 residues. Deletions cut 2 bases from V and 6 bases from J, with 5 bases between. CDR1 is SGHNT, CDR2 YENEEA, per germline. In DNA, the CDR3 is TGTGCCAGCAGCTTAACGGGCGAGCAGTACTTC. Protein sequence: CASSLTGEQYF. The whole variable domain, filled in from reference TRBV11-3 and TRBJ2-7, reads EAGVVQSPRYKIIEKKQPVAFWCNPISGHNTLYWYLQNLGQGPELLIRYENEEAVDDSQLPKDRFSAERLKGVDSTLKIQPAELGDSAVYLCASSLTGEQYFGPGTRLTVT.

This chain links TRBV6-6 with TRBJ1-3, with 10 bases lining up with TRBD1. The CDR3 is 15 residues long. Germline loops: CDR1 MNHNY, CDR2 SVGAGI (reference sequence). After removal of 5 bases from V and 4 bases from J, the junction contained 5 bases not matched to a gene. The DNA of the CDR3 is TGTGCCAGCAGTGGCCGGGACAGGGGAGGAAACACCATATATTTT. This gives the protein CASSGRDRGGNTIYF.

The chain combines TRBV5-4 with TRBJ2-5; D is perhaps TRBD1 (6 bases). Trimming cost V 3 bases and J 5 bases, with 11 bases left between them. The CDR3 runs to 13 residues. From germline, CDR1 is SGHNT and CDR2 YYREEE (reference sequence). The CDR3 is CASSSRGSETQYF. As DNA, the CDR3 is TGTGCCAGCAGCTCCAGGGGTTCCGAGACCCAGTACTTC.

The V call is TRBV6-1, the J call TRBJ2-2, with 14 bases aligning to TRBD2. Losses at the gene ends were 7 bases for V and 3 bases for J; bases not matched to a gene: 1. CDR3 length equals 15 residues. CDR1 is MNHNS, CDR2 SASEGT, per germline. CDR3 amino acids: CASTGLAGDTGELFF. CDR3 coding DNA: TGTGCCAGCACGGGACTAGCGGGAGACACCGGGGAGCTGTTTTTT.

V is TRBV6-4 and J is TRBJ2-3, with 8 bases identical to TRBD1. Germline values: CDR1 MRHNA, CDR2 SNTAGT. V shed 7 bases, J shed 5 bases, and the junction held 8 bases outside the gene matches. This CDR3 spans 14 amino acids. The CDR3 spells CASKRTGSGDTQYF. CDR3 nucleotide sequence: TGTGCCAGCAAGAGGACAGGGAGCGGAGATACGCAGTATTTT.

This rearrangement joins TRBV10-2 to TRBJ1-2; the D gene is possibly TRBD1 (6 bases). V dropped 4 bases and J dropped 6 bases, with 15 bases sitting between them. The CDR3 has 14 residues. Germline CDR1 reads WSHSY; CDR2 reads SAAADI. The CDR3 sequence: CASSARGQGNGYTF. CDR3 in DNA: TGCGCCAGCAGTGCGCGCGGGCAGGGGAATGGCTACACCTTC.

The chain carries TRBV18 and TRBJ2-2, with D perhaps matching TRBD2 (5 bases). In germline, CDR1 is KGHSH, CDR2 LQKENI. The V gene lost 4 bases and the J gene lost 2 bases, with 17 bases spanning the gap. The CDR3 extends over 17 amino acids. The CDR3: CASSQEAHQDNTGELFF. The CDR3 DNA reads as TGTGCCAGCTCACAGGAGGCCCACCAAGATAACACCGGGGAGCTGTTTTTT.

This clone was detected once. The J gene is TRBJ2-3, the V gene TRBV11-2; unclear D gene. The CDR3 sequence is 14 residues long. Trimming left V 5 bases short and J 3 bases short, with 12 bases between. Germline CDR1 SGHAT, CDR2 FQNNGV. CDR3 in amino acids: CASSPGFETDTQYF. For the CDR3, the DNA is TGTGCCAGCAGCCCCGGTTTCGAAACAGATACGCAGTATTTT. The variable domain in full, with the rest retrieved from reference TRBV11-2 and TRBJ2-3, is EAGVAQSPRYKIIEKRQSVAFWCNPISGHATLYWYQQILGQGPKLLIQFQNNGVVDDSQLPKDRFSAERLKGVDSTLKIQPAKLEDSAVYLCASSPGFETDTQYFGPGTRLTVL.

This chain connects TRBV6-5 to TRBJ2-7; D perhaps matches TRBD1 (5 bases). Trimming cost V 3 bases and J 1 base, with 10 bases left between them. The CDR3 is 14 amino acids. Germline-derived CDR1 and CDR2 are MNHEY and SVGAGI. CDR3 amino acids: CASSYGQGSYEQYF. DNA for the CDR3: TGTGCCAGCAGTTATGGACAAGGGTCCTACGAGCAGTACTTC.

The rearrangement joins TRBV30 to TRBJ1-1; D is undetermined. The CDR3 consists of 14 residues. Germline CDR1 and CDR2: GTSNPN and SVGIG (reference sequence). V lost 2 bases and J lost 3, with 13 bases in between. CDR3 residues: CAWSTRVEDTEAFF. CDR3 in DNA: TGTGCCTGGAGTACGAGGGTGGAGGACACTGAAGCTTTCTTT.

Only a few counts were recorded for this clone. The rearrangement links TRBV19 to TRBJ2-1, with TRBD2 matching 8 bases. Per the germline V gene, CDR1 is LNHDA and CDR2 is SQIVND (reference sequence). The CDR3 totals 15 residues. J lost 5 bases, V lost 3 bases, and 6 bases had no gene match. CDR3 coding DNA: TGTGCCAGTAGTATCCAAACTAGCGGTAACAATGAGCAGTTCTTC. Protein sequence: CASSIQTSGNNEQFF.

The V call is TRBV9, the J call TRBJ1-6, with 7 bases that match TRBD1. The V and J ends lost 4 bases and 6 bases, in that order; junction bases with no gene match: 7. The CDR3 runs 15 residues. Germline V gene sequence: CDR1 SGDLS, CDR2 YYNGEE. This chain's CDR3 is CASSSGQVLNSPLHF. CDR3 nucleotide sequence: TGTGCCAGCAGCTCCGGACAGGTCCTTAATTCACCCCTCCACTTT.